Listed here are 24 T cell receptor beta chains from one sample, sequenced in a study of identical twins. TCRdb re-analysed the 5' RACE reads in MiXCR, keeping a single row per CDR3 protein. Altogether around 470,000 distinct CDR3 sequences are present, around 14% being singletons, with the ten largest covering around 0.57%. These data also formed part of another study, on yellow fever vaccine responses in identical twins.

The source material was CD4+ T cells sorted from blood. Receptor source: a woman aged 18-29 years in good health.

This clonotype was observed many times. The V gene is TRBV24-1, the J gene TRBJ1-5; 9 bases agree with TRBD1. The trim removed 3 bases at V and 2 bases at J, leaving 10 bases unmatched. The CDR3 contains 18 residues. Per the germline V gene, CDR1 is KGHDR and CDR2 is SFDVKD. Here the CDR3 reads CATSDPEQGAIGNQPQHF. DNA of the CDR3: TGTGCCACCAGTGATCCGGAACAGGGGGCGATTGGCAATCAGCCCCAGCATTTT.

This clonotype was seen a handful of times. The V and J genes are TRBV7-2 and TRBJ1-5, with 10 bases matching TRBD1. The CDR3 runs to 15 residues. V lost 5 bases and J lost 3; bases outside the gene matches: 4. Germline CDR1 reads SGHTA; CDR2 reads FQGNSA. CDR3 bases: TGTGCCAGCAGCCTCCGACAGGGGGCCAATCAGCCCCAGCATTTT. Its translation: CASSLRQGANQPQHF.

This clonotype was detected only a few times. The rearrangement links TRBV5-1 to TRBJ1-2; D remains unclear. Trimming removed 0 bases from V and 4 bases from J, with 10 bases in between. Looked up from germline, CDR1 is SGHRS and CDR2 is YFSETQ. This CDR3 comprises 14 residues. The CDR3 nucleotides are TGCGCCAGCAGCTTGGCGCCAGATTTCTATGGCTACACCTTC. Its translation: CASSLAPDFYGYTF. Together with reference TRBV5-1 and TRBJ1-2, the CDR3 gives the full variable domain: KAGVTQTPRYLIKTRGQQVTLSCSPISGHRSVSWYQQTPGQGLQFLFEYFSETQRNKGNFPGRFSGRQFSNSRSEMNVSTLELGDSALYLCASSLAPDFYGYTFGSGTRLTVV.

The chain carries TRBV10-3 and TRBJ2-6; D not resolved. Germline values: CDR1 ENHRY, CDR2 SYGVKD. Trimming removed 0 bases from V and 3 bases from J, with 6 bases in between. This CDR3 contains 15 residues. The CDR3 coding sequence is TGTGCCATCAGTGAGTCCGTAGGTGGGGCCAACGTCCTGACTTTC. This gives the protein CAISESVGGANVLTF.

The chain joins TRBV29-1 to TRBJ2-3, with no clear D. Germline CDR1 and CDR2: SQVTM and ANQGSEA. V gave up 3 bases and J gave up 0 bases, with 7 bases separating them. This CDR3 region has 13 residues. CDR3: CSVDETSTDTQYF. CDR3 DNA: TGCAGCGTTGACGAGACTAGCACAGATACGCAGTATTTT.

This clonotype was detected many times. The rearrangement uses TRBV12-3 or TRBV12-4 and TRBJ2-1; no reliable D call. V lost 3 bases and J 6 bases, leaving 0 bases between the germline ends. The CDR3 loop spans 10 amino acids. For the CDR3, the DNA is TGTGCCAGCAGTTTCAATGAGCAGTTCTTC. This gives the protein CASSFNEQFF.

This clonotype has more than one count but fewer than ten. The rearrangement joins TRBV6-1 to TRBJ2-5; 15 bases agree with TRBD2. Trimming removed 6 bases from V and 1 base from J; junction bases left unmatched: 0. The CDR3 length is 15 residues. The germline V gene has CDR1 MNHNS and CDR2 SASEGT. The DNA for the CDR3 is TGTGCCAGCAGGGGACTAGCGGGGGGCCAAGAGACCCAGTACTTC. It specifies CASRGLAGGQETQYF.

This chain links TRBV5-1 with TRBJ2-5; 10 nucleotides line up with TRBD1. Germline trimming cut 4 bases from V and 4 bases from J; bases unmatched to any gene: 4. The CDR3 covers 14 residues. Germline-derived CDR1 and CDR2 are SGHRS and YFSETQ. Written as DNA, the CDR3 is TGCGCCAGCAGCGACGGGGACAGGGGAGAGACCCAGTACTTC. Amino acid sequence: CASSDGDRGETQYF.

There are many counts of this clonotype. The genes are TRBV7-2 and TRBJ1-3; 7 bases line up with TRBD1. The germline CDR1 and CDR2 sequences are SGHTA and FQGNSA. The CDR3 covers 14 residues. Trimming at V came to 4 bases and at J to 4 bases, leaving 4 bases not matched to a gene. DNA for the CDR3: TGTGCCAGCAGCTCGACAGGGTACGGAAACACCATATATTTT. This translates into CASSSTGYGNTIYF.

This clonotype was counted between two and nine times. This rearrangement joins TRBV20-1 to TRBJ2-7; 7 bases are a match to TRBD2. The germline V gene encodes CDR1 DFQATT and CDR2 SNEGSKA (reference sequence). The V and J ends lost 6 bases and 5 bases, in that order; junction bases with no gene match: 13. This CDR3 comprises 14 residues. The CDR3 reads CSAPISGTTDEQYF. The CDR3 region has the DNA TGCAGTGCCCCAATTTCCGGGACTACCGACGAGCAGTACTTC.

The chain links TRBV28 to TRBJ2-3; TRBD2 aligns across 9 bases. Germline values: CDR1 MDHEN, CDR2 SYDVKM. With 7 bases clipped from V and 0 bases from J, the junction kept 11 bases outside the gene matches. The CDR3 runs to 17 residues. CDR3 region: CASTTTVGTSSTDTQYF. As DNA, the CDR3 is TGTGCCAGCACCACGACTGTGGGGACTAGCAGCACAGATACGCAGTATTTT.

The V gene is TRBV6-2 or TRBV6-3, the J gene TRBJ2-1, with 10 bases aligning to TRBD2. V shed 7 bases, J shed 2 bases, and the junction held 2 bases outside the gene matches. The CDR3 runs to 14 residues. The germline V gene encodes CDR1 MNHEY and CDR2 SVGEGT. The CDR3 protein is CASNLAGAYNEQFF. The CDR3, as DNA: TGTGCCAGCAACCTAGCGGGGGCCTACAATGAGCAGTTCTTC.

The table lists this clonotype with many counts. This chain links TRBV28 with TRBJ2-6, with 11 bases that match TRBD1. From germline, CDR1 is MDHEN and CDR2 SYDVKM. The V gene end was trimmed by 4 bases and the J gene end by 0 bases; junction bases not matched to a gene: 8. This CDR3 has 19 amino acids. CDR3: CASSSRPGTGGSGANVLTF. The CDR3 DNA reads as TGTGCCAGCAGTTCACGTCCCGGGACAGGGGGCTCTGGGGCCAACGTCCTGACTTTC.

The J gene is TRBJ1-1, the V gene TRBV10-3, with TRBD1 identical over 8 bases. Germline values: CDR1 ENHRY, CDR2 SYGVKD. CDR3 size: 15 residues. Trimming cost V 2 bases and J 1 base; bases outside gene matches: 3. CDR3 DNA sequence: TGTGCCATCAGTGAGACAGGGGGGAAGAACACTGAAGCTTTCTTT. It encodes CAISETGGKNTEAFF.

This clonotype was seen a few times. The chain combines TRBV19 with TRBJ2-1, with 8 positions matching TRBD2. Trimming cost V 1 base and J 12 bases; bases outside gene matches: 5. Germline V gene lookup returns CDR1 LNHDA and CDR2 SQIVND (reference sequence). The CDR3 has 13 amino acids. The CDR3 reads CASSIGELAGQFF. In DNA, the CDR3 is TGTGCCAGTAGTATAGGGGAGCTAGCGGGGCAGTTCTTC. Looking up the rest from reference TRBV19 and TRBJ2-1 gives the full variable domain: DGGITQSPKYLFRKEGQNVTLSCEQNLNHDAMYWYRQDPGQGLRLIYYSQIVNDFQKGDIAEGYSVSREKKESFPLTVTSAQKNPTAFYLCASSIGELAGQFFGPGTRLTVL.

There are a few counts of this clonotype. The chain couples TRBV12-3 or TRBV12-4 to TRBJ2-7; D may be TRBD1 (5 bases). The CDR3 loop spans 16 amino acids. The V end was cut by 1 base, the J end by 3 bases, with 16 bases between. CDR3 protein: CASSLGEGEPRYEQYF. Here the CDR3 DNA reads TGTGCCAGCAGTTTAGGGGAAGGGGAACCGCGCTACGAGCAGTACTTC.

V gene TRBV3-1 combines with J gene TRBJ1-1, with D tentatively TRBD1 (6 bases). V dropped 6 bases and J dropped 11 bases, with 13 bases sitting between them. CDR1 is LGHDT and CDR2 is YNNKEL in the germline V gene (reference sequence). The CDR3 is 11 residues long. Written as DNA, the CDR3 is TGTGCCAGCAGACAGGGCGGGGAGGCTTTCTTT. Amino acids: CASRQGGEAFF.

The chain uses TRBV29-1 and TRBJ2-1; no firm D call. The germline V gene encodes CDR1 SQVTM and CDR2 ANQGSEA. The V gene lost 7 bases and the J gene lost 1 base, with 14 bases spanning the gap. This CDR3 region has 14 residues. In DNA form, the CDR3 reads TGCAGCGCTGGGAATAGGCTATCCTACAATGAGCAGTTCTTC. This codes for CSAGNRLSYNEQFF.

This sequence joins TRBV12-3 or TRBV12-4 and TRBJ2-5, with TRBD2 matching over 13 bases. With 3 bases clipped from V and 3 bases from J, the junction kept 1 base outside the gene matches. This CDR3 region has 15 residues. The DNA for the CDR3 is TGTGCCAGCAGTTTTGGACTAGCGGGGGAAGAGACCCAGTACTTC. It specifies CASSFGLAGEETQYF.

This sequence joins TRBV10-3 and TRBJ2-7; 7 positions match TRBD2. The CDR3 is 15 amino acids. Trimming cost V 4 bases and J 5 bases; bases outside gene matches: 11. Germline values: CDR1 ENHRY, CDR2 SYGVKD. The CDR3 coding sequence is TGTGCCATCAGTGGGGGGGGAACGAGCTTCCACGAGCAGTACTTC. This gives the protein CAISGGGTSFHEQYF.

The rearrangement joins TRBV11-2 to TRBJ2-7, with 12 bases matching TRBD1. The CDR3 consists of 16 residues. Germline CDR1 and CDR2: SGHAT and FQNNGV. V shed 4 bases, J shed 7 bases, and the junction held 11 bases outside the gene matches. CDR3 nucleotide sequence: TGTGCCAGCAGCTGGAACCGGGACAGGGGGCCTGGTGAGCAGTACTTC. Residues: CASSWNRDRGPGEQYF.

The chain uses TRBV4-1 and TRBJ2-2; 8 bases agree with TRBD1. The CDR3 has 15 residues. Germline V CDR1 and CDR2: MGHRA, YSYEKL. Trimming took 4 bases from V and 5 from J; bases not matched to a gene: 6. The CDR3 sequence: CASSRQGQRTGELFF. The CDR3 nucleotides are TGCGCCAGCAGCCGACAGGGGCAGCGAACCGGGGAGCTGTTTTTT.

The chain recombines TRBV5-1 with TRBJ2-5, with 9 bases lining up with TRBD2. The CDR3 extends over 16 amino acids. The germline V gene encodes CDR1 SGHRS and CDR2 YFSETQ. Losses at the gene ends were 4 bases for V and 2 bases for J; bases not matched to a gene: 9. The CDR3 DNA follows: TGCGCCAGCAGCCCCATCCGGAGCGGGGGGCAAGAGACCCAGTACTTC. Translation: CASSPIRSGGQETQYF.

There are a few counts of this clonotype. The V and J genes are TRBV2 and TRBJ2-1, with D maybe TRBD1 (8 bases). Trimming cost V 5 bases and J 8 bases, with 16 bases left between them. The CDR3 is 14 amino acids. Germline V gene data show CDR1 as SNHLY and CDR2 as FYNNEI. CDR3 nucleotides: TGTGCCAGCAGTTACAGGGGGGGTCACGATGAGCAGTTCTTC. Translation gives CASSYRGGHDEQFF.